This is a list of T cell receptor beta chains from one sample in a study of blood T cell repertoires in COVID-19. Libraries were prepared by immunoSEQ multiplex PCR; TCRdb keeps only in-frame clonotypes and omits some of them. The sample shows around 200,000 clones, 80% to 90% of them seen only once. Sequencing was carried out using PBMCs or T cells enriched from blood (not recorded which). All receptors derive from a woman between 40 and 50 years old with acute COVID-19. Both conserved end residues are part of each CDR3. D genes are given only for firm matches. A clone size is listed for some rows: how often the clone was seen (once, few, many), or a class if it is expanded.

clone_size j_call v_call cdr3_length d_call cdr3_aa cdr3_nt
NA TRBJ2-3 TRBV9 16 TRBD1 CASSVGSGGSTDTQYF TGTGCCAGCAGCGTAGGTTCAGGGGGAAGCACAGATACGCAGTATTTT
NA TRBJ1-3 TRBV27 15 NA CASSPARVLGNTIYF TGTGCCAGCAGTCCCGCCAGGGTTCTTGGAAACACCATATATTTT
NA TRBJ2-3 TRBV6-2/TRBV6-3 14 NA CASSYGLATDTQYF TGTGCCAGCAGTTACGGGCTCGCCACAGATACGCAGTATTTT
few TRBJ1-2 TRBV7-6 13 NA CASSPPGGLGYTF TGTGCCAGCAGCCCCCCCGGGGGACTTGGCTACACCTTC
NA TRBJ1-2 TRBV24-1 11 NA CATSDFDGYTF TGTGCCACCAGTGATTTCGATGGCTACACCTTC
NA TRBJ1-5 TRBV15 15 NA CATSSGDGSNQPQHF TGTGCCACCAGCTCAGGGGACGGAAGCAATCAGCCCCAGCATTTT
NA TRBJ1-1 TRBV5-5 15 NA CASSPSGGAWTEAFF TGTGCCAGCAGCCCGTCGGGGGGGGCCTGGACTGAAGCTTTCTTT
NA TRBJ1-2 TRBV5-5 14 TRBD1 CASSRTGPNYGYTF TGTGCCAGCAGCCGGACAGGGCCTAACTATGGCTACACCTTC
NA TRBJ1-3 TRBV7-6 15 NA CASSPQGFSGNTIYF TGTGCCAGCAGCCCACAGGGATTCTCTGGAAACACCATATATTTT
NA TRBJ1-1 TRBV9 16 TRBD1 CASSARETGGGTEAFF TGTGCCAGCAGCGCCCGAGAAACAGGGGGAGGCACTGAAGCTTTCTTT
NA TRBJ1-3 TRBV19 16 TRBD1 CASSRPSGTGGNTIYF TGTGCCAGTAGTCGACCCTCAGGGACAGGAGGAAACACCATATATTTT
NA TRBJ1-1 TRBV2 13 NA CASSVQGLAEAFF TGTGCCAGCAGTGTCCAGGGGTTGGCTGAAGCTTTCTTT
NA TRBJ1-5 TRBV9 16 NA CASSVDPTGLNQPQHF TGTGCCAGCAGCGTCGACCCAACAGGGTTAAATCAGCCCCAGCATTTT
NA TRBJ1-5 TRBV5-1 15 TRBD1 CASRRDSNSNQPQHF TGCGCCAGCCGCCGGGACAGCAATAGCAATCAGCCCCAGCATTTT
NA TRBJ1-2 TRBV7-2 15 TRBD1 CASSLPGQGNYGYTF TGTGCCAGCAGCCTACCGGGACAGGGGAACTATGGCTACACCTTC
NA TRBJ1-2 TRBV12-5 15 TRBD1 CASGLETGGVDGYTF TGTGCTAGTGGTTTGGAAACAGGGGGCGTCGATGGCTACACCTTC
NA TRBJ2-5 TRBV29-1 14 TRBD2 CSVEGLAGEKTQYF TGCAGCGTTGAAGGGCTAGCGGGGGAAAAGACCCAGTACTTC
few TRBJ1-4 TRBV28 14 TRBD1 CASREGRGSEKLFF TGTGCCAGCCGCGAGGGCAGGGGGAGCGAAAAACTGTTTTTT
NA TRBJ2-5 TRBV9 13 NA CASSPVREETQYF TGTGCCAGCAGCCCCGTCAGGGAAGAGACCCAGTACTTC
NA TRBJ1-6 TRBV7-2 16 NA CASSLRARRYNSPLHF TGTGCCAGCAGCCTACGCGCCAGGAGGTATAATTCACCCCTCCACTTT
NA TRBJ2-2 TRBV6-5 14 NA CASIGTVNTGELFF TGTGCCAGCATCGGAACAGTTAACACCGGGGAGCTGTTTTTT
NA TRBJ1-1 TRBV19 14 NA CASESESGSTEAFF TGTGCTTCCGAGAGCGAATCAGGGTCGACTGAAGCTTTCTTT
NA TRBJ1-2 TRBV5-1 14 NA CASSLGRGNYGYAF TGCGCCAGCAGCTTGGGTCGGGGGAACTATGGCTACGCCTTC
NA TRBJ1-3 TRBV6-1 13 NA CASSDSSGNTIYF TGTGCCAGCAGTGATAGCTCTGGAAACACCATATATTTT
NA TRBJ1-4 TRBV5-1 14 NA CASSWTRTNEKLFF TGCGCCAGCAGCTGGACCAGGACAAATGAAAAACTGTTTTTT
NA TRBJ2-3 TRBV25-1 16 NA CASSELDQGKGYTQYF TGTGCCAGCAGTGAACTGGATCAGGGGAAGGGATATACGCAGTATTTT
NA TRBJ2-3 TRBV3-1/TRBV3-2 16 TRBD2 CASSRTSGPGTDTQYF TGTGCCAGCAGCCGGACTAGCGGACCAGGCACAGATACGCAGTATTTT
NA TRBJ2-1 TRBV2 12 TRBD1 CASSPTGDEQFF TGTGCCAGCAGTCCGACAGGGGATGAGCAGTTCTTC
NA TRBJ1-2 TRBV5-1 15 NA CASSFEGAPGYGYTF TGCGCCAGCAGCTTTGAAGGAGCCCCGGGCTATGGCTACACCTTC
NA TRBJ1-5 TRBV5-6 17 TRBD1 CASSFRAGTGGNQPQHF TGTGCCAGCAGCTTTCGAGCCGGGACAGGGGGCAATCAGCCCCAGCATTTT
NA TRBJ1-5 TRBV20-1 12 NA CSASSGNQPQHF TGCAGTGCTAGTTCAGGGAATCAGCCCCAGCATTTT
NA TRBJ2-1 TRBV5-1 16 NA CASSLVRGPLYNEQFF TGCGCCAGCAGCTTGGTTCGGGGTCCACTTTACAATGAGCAGTTCTTC
NA TRBJ2-1 TRBV7-2 17 NA CASSARVSRSFKNEQFF TGTGCCAGCAGCGCGCGCGTTTCCCGGAGTTTTAAAAATGAGCAGTTCTTC
NA TRBJ2-1 TRBV15 12 NA CATTGLNNEQFF TGTGCCACCACGGGACTGAACAATGAGCAGTTCTTC
NA TRBJ1-2 TRBV7-2 16 NA CASSLVSGGRGDGYTF TGTGCCAGCAGCTTAGTTAGCGGGGGGCGGGGTGATGGCTACACCTTC
NA TRBJ2-1 TRBV24-1 14 NA CATSDRFSYNEQFF TGTGCCACCAGTGACAGGTTCTCCTACAATGAGCAGTTCTTC
NA TRBJ2-2 TRBV5-5 14 NA CASSSVYGAGELFF TGTGCCAGCAGCTCGGTTTACGGGGCCGGGGAGCTGTTTTTT
NA TRBJ2-7 TRBV6-2/TRBV6-3 16 NA CASSFRTAQDSYEQYF TGTGCCAGCAGTTTTCGGACAGCACAAGACTCCTACGAGCAGTACTTC
NA TRBJ1-1 TRBV25-1 15 TRBD1 CASSAATGPNTEAFF TGTGCCAGCAGTGCAGCGACAGGGCCGAACACTGAAGCTTTCTTT
once TRBJ1-3 TRBV9 16 NA CASSVLGVNSGNTIYF TGTGCCAGCAGCGTACTAGGGGTCAACTCTGGAAACACCATATATTTT
NA TRBJ2-2 TRBV11-2 12 NA CASSLGAGELFF TGTGCCAGCAGCTTAGGGGCGGGGGAGCTGTTTTTT
NA TRBJ1-2 TRBV14 14 NA CASSQDRDNYGYTF TGTGCCAGCAGCCAAGACAGGGATAACTATGGCTACACCTTC
NA TRBJ1-5 TRBV19 14 NA CASSRGHNNQPQHF TGTGCCAGTAGTCGGGGACACAACAATCAGCCCCAGCATTTT
NA TRBJ1-1 TRBV11-2 15 TRBD1 CASTPRGTGPTEAFF TGTGCCAGCACCCCACGGGGGACAGGGCCCACTGAAGCTTTCTTT
NA TRBJ2-1 TRBV27 17 TRBD2 CASSSIFGLAGDNEQFF TGTGCCAGCAGCTCGATCTTCGGACTAGCGGGGGACAATGAGCAGTTCTTC
NA TRBJ1-5 TRBV19 14 NA CASSHDGGNQPQHF TGTGCCAGTAGCCACGACGGGGGCAATCAGCCCCAGCATTTT
NA TRBJ1-3 TRBV12-5 16 TRBD1 CASAPGAGGSGNTIYF TGTGCTAGTGCTCCTGGGGCAGGGGGCTCTGGAAACACCATATATTTT
once TRBJ2-1 TRBV6-5 14 NA CASMEGSSYNEQFF TGTGCCAGCATGGAGGGGAGCTCCTACAATGAGCAGTTCTTC